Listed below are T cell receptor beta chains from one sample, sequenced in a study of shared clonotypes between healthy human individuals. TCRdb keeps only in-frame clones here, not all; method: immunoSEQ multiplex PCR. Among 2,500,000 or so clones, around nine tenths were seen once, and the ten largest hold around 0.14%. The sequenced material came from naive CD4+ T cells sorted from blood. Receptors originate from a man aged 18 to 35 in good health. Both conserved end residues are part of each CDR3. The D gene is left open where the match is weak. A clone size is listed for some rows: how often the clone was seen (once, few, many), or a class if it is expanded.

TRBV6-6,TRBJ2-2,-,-,TGTGCCAGCAGTTACGGGGTTACGAACACCGGGGAGCTGTTTTTT,CASSYGVTNTGELFF
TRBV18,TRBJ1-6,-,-,TGTGCCAGCTCCGGGTCGGGGGAGGATTCACCCCTCCACTTT,CASSGSGEDSPLHF
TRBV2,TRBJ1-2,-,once,TGTGCCAGCAGTGACGAGGCAGGGGAGTACTATGGCTACACCTTC,CASSDEAGEYYGYTF
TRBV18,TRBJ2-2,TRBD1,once,TGTGCCAGCTCACCACCCATGGGACAGGGTCGGACCGGGGAGCTGTTTTTT,CASSPPMGQGRTGELFF
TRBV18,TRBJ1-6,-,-,TGTGCCAGCTCAGGTTATAATTCACCCCTCCACTTT,CASSGYNSPLHF
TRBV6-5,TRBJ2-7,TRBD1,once,TGTGCCAGCAGGGCGGGACAGGGAGCCTACGAGCAGTACTTC,CASRAGQGAYEQYF
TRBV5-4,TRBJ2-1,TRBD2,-,TGTGCCAGCAGCCCCCCCGGGACTAGCGGCAACTACAATGAGCAGTTCTTC,CASSPPGTSGNYNEQFF
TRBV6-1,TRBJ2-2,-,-,TGTGCCAGCAGTGAAACGGGTCGTGGGACCGGGGAGCTGTTTTTT,CASSETGRGTGELFF
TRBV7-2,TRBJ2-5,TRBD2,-,TGTGCCAGCAGAATTAGCGGGAGTGCGGAGACCCAGTACTTC,CASRISGSAETQYF
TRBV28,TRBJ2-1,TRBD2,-,TGTGCCAGCAGTTCTCGCCGGGGACTAGCCCTTTCCTACAATGAGCAGTTCTTC,CASSSRRGLALSYNEQFF
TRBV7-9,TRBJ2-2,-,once,TGTGCCAGCAGCTTGATCAGGGGCACCGGGGAGCTGTTTTTT,CASSLIRGTGELFF
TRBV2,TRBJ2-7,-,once,TGTGCCAGCAGTCGGGACAGCGGGCAAGACGAGCAGTACTTC,CASSRDSGQDEQYF
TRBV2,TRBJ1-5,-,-,TGTGCCAGCAGCGTTGGACGTCGCCAGCCCCAGCATTTT,CASSVGRRQPQHF
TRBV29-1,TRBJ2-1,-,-,TGCAGCGTTGAGGGTACAACAGAGCAGTTCTTC,CSVEGTTEQFF
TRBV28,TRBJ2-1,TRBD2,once,TGTGCCAGCAGACCAAGCGGGGGCTCCTACAATGAGCAGTTCTTC,CASRPSGGSYNEQFF
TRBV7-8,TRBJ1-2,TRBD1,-,TGTGCCAGCAGCTTAGTTCAAGGGGGCGCGAACTATGGCTACACCTTC,CASSLVQGGANYGYTF
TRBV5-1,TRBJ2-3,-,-,TGCGCCAGCAGCGTCGACGGGCCCCCGAGGGGCGATACGCAGTATTTT,CASSVDGPPRGDTQYF
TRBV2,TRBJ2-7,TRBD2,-,TGTGCCAGCACTATGGGACTAGCGGGAGTATACGAGCAGTACTTC,CASTMGLAGVYEQYF
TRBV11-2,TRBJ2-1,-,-,TGTGCCAGCCACGGGGGCGATCTATGGGAGCAGTTCTTC,CASHGGDLWEQFF
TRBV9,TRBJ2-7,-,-,TGTGCCAGCAGCGTAGACCAATTTGGACTGGAACCCTACGAGCAGTACTTC,CASSVDQFGLEPYEQYF
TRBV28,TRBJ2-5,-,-,TGTGCCAGCATGGCCCAGTGGTCGACCCAGTACTTC,CASMAQWSTQYF
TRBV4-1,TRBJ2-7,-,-,TGCGCCAGCAGCCAAGGATTAGGAATCCCCTCCTACGAGCAGTACTTC,CASSQGLGIPSYEQYF
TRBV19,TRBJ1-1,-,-,TGTGCCAGTAGTATAGGGGCGGGGAGAAGTGAAGCTTTCTTT,CASSIGAGRSEAFF
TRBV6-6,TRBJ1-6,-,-,TGTGCCAGCAGTCGCACGTTCGGTTCACCCCTCCACTTT,CASSRTFGSPLHF
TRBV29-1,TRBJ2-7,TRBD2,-,TGCAGCGTTGGGACTAGCGGGGGCTACGAGCAGTACTTC,CSVGTSGGYEQYF
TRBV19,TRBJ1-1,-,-,TGTGCCAGTAGTTTTCGTTCTGAAGCTTTCTTT,CASSFRSEAFF
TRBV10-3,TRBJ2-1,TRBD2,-,TGTGCCATCAGTAGCCTAGCGGGCGGGAATGAGCAGTTCTTC,CAISSLAGGNEQFF
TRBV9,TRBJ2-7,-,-,TGTGCCAGCTCCCCAGGAAGTGGGAGCCCCTACGAGCAGTACTTC,CASSPGSGSPYEQYF
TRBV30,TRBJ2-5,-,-,TGTGCCTGGAGCGTCAGGGACCGCCGCTATTGGGAGCAGTACTTC,CAWSVRDRRYWEQYF
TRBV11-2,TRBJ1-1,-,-,TGTGCCAGCAGCTTAGGGGCAGGGACGAACACTGAAGCTTTCTTT,CASSLGAGTNTEAFF
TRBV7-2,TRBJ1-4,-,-,TGTGCCAGCAGCCGCGGGATTAGTGAAAAACTGTTTTTT,CASSRGISEKLFF
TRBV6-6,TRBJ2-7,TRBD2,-,TGTGCCAGCCCAAGGCTAGCGGGAATCTACGAGCAGTACTTC,CASPRLAGIYEQYF
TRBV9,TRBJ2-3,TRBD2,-,TGTGCCAGCAGCGTAGAGGGGACTAGCGGGAGTACGCAGTATTTT,CASSVEGTSGSTQYF
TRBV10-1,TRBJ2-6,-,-,TGCGCCAGCAGTGAGTCAAGGAGCACTGGGGCCAACGTCCTGACTTTC,CASSESRSTGANVLTF
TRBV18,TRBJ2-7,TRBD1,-,TGTGCCAGCTCACGAGGGACAGGGACCTACGAGCAGTACTTC,CASSRGTGTYEQYF
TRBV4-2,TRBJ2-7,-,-,TGTGCCAGCAGCCAAGGTACTACCGACTCCGAGCAGTACTTC,CASSQGTTDSEQYF
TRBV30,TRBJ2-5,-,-,TGTGCCTGGAGTAAGGGGCATGGGGAGACCCAGTACTTC,CAWSKGHGETQYF
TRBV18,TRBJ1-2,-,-,TGTGCCAGCTCAATCCGGAACTATGGCTACACCTTC,CASSIRNYGYTF
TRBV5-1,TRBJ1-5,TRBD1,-,TGCGCCAGCAGCTCCGGGACAGATTTTCTTAATCAGCCCCAGCATTTT,CASSSGTDFLNQPQHF
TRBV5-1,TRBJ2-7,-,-,TGCGCCAGCAGCTTTGAGGGACAACCGGCTTACGAGCAGTACTTC,CASSFEGQPAYEQYF
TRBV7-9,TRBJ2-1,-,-,TGTGCCAGCAGCCCCGTGGCGGGGCCTTGGAATGAGCAGTTCTTC,CASSPVAGPWNEQFF
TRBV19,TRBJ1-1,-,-,TGTGCCAGTACCCATAGGTCTGAAGCTTTCTTT,CASTHRSEAFF
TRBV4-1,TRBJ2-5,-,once,TGCGCCAGCAGCCAAGGGATCGGGGAAAGTCAAGAGACCCAGTACTTC,CASSQGIGESQETQYF
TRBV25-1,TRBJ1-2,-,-,TGTGCCAGCAGTGAATCAGGGGTCTATGGCTACACCTTC,CASSESGVYGYTF
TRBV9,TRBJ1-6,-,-,TGTGCCAGCAGCGTAGCCCTGACAGGCACCAATTCACCCCTCCACTTT,CASSVALTGTNSPLHF
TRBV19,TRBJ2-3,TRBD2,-,TGTGCCAGTAGTACCGGACTAGCGGGAGTGGTAGATACGCAGTATTTT,CASSTGLAGVVDTQYF
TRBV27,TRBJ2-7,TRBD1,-,TGTGCCAGCAGTCCAAACAGGGGGCTGAGTGAGCAGTACTTC,CASSPNRGLSEQYF
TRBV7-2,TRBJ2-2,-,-,TGTGCCAGCAGCTTAACGGGGTACACCGGGGAGCTGTTTTTT,CASSLTGYTGELFF
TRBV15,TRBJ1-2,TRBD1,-,TGTGCCACCAGCAGAGATCGGGGGACAGGGGTTAACTATGGCTACACCTTC,CATSRDRGTGVNYGYTF
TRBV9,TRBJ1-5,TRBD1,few,TGTGCCAGCAGTCGTACAGGGGCGCAGCCCCAGCATTTT,CASSRTGAQPQHF
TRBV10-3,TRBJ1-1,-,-,TGTGCCATCAGCCCCTTCGGGGGGAAGAACACTGAAGCTTTCTTT,CAISPFGGKNTEAFF
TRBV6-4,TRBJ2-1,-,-,TGTGCCAGCAGTGACTCTGCAGGGACTTCTGAGCAGTTCTTC,CASSDSAGTSEQFF